The 25 T cell receptor beta chains below all came from one sample that was sequenced in a study of blood T cell repertoires in COVID-19. Measured with immunoSEQ multiplex PCR; TCRdb has only the in-frame clones, and not every one. The sample contains about 53,000 clones, more than 80% of which appear only once. Sequences were obtained from peripheral blood. The receptors shown here come from a man older than 75 with acute or convalescent COVID-19.

Only one count was recorded for this clone. This chain connects TRBV3-1 (or the pseudogene TRBV3-2) to TRBJ2-7, with TRBD1 as a possible D gene (7 bases). The CDR3 length is 15 residues. Per germline, CDR1 LGHDT and CDR2 YNNKEL (reference sequence). Trimming shortened V by 4 bases and J by 4 bases, and 17 bases separated the two germline ends. The DNA of the CDR3 is TGTGCCAGCAGCCCCGTAGGAGGGACAGTATACGAGCAGTACTTC. This sequence encodes CASSPVGGTVYEQYF.

The chain couples TRBV11-2 to TRBJ2-3; TRBD2 agrees at 9 bases. V lost 5 bases to trimming and J lost 4 bases; unmatched junction nucleotides: 10. The CDR3 is 16 amino acids. Germline-derived CDR1 and CDR2 are SGHAT and FQNNGV. In DNA form, the CDR3 reads TGTGCCAGCAGCGATCCGAGCGGGGGGAGGTCAGATACGCAGTATTTT. Protein sequence: CASSDPSGGRSDTQYF.

The chain links TRBV6-5 to TRBJ2-7, with 8 nucleotides matching TRBD2. Trimming cost V 6 bases and J 2 bases; bases outside gene matches: 6. The CDR3 contains 14 residues. Germline V gives CDR1 MNHEY, CDR2 SVGAGI. The CDR3 region is CASSLAGRAYEQYF. The CDR3 DNA follows: TGTGCCAGCAGCTTAGCGGGGCGCGCCTACGAGCAGTACTTC.

The chain recombines TRBV19 with TRBJ1-2; tentatively, D is TRBD1 (5 bases). The V gene's germline CDR1 is LNHDA and CDR2 SQIVND (reference sequence). The length of the CDR3 is 15 residues. Deletions cut 5 bases from V and 6 bases from J, with 19 bases between. This chain's CDR3 is CASSQGWVQGDGYTF. DNA for the CDR3: TGTGCCAGTAGTCAAGGCTGGGTTCAAGGGGATGGCTACACCTTC.

This chain joins TRBV2 and TRBJ1-1; D might be TRBD1 (5 bases). The V gene lost 3 bases and the J gene lost 10 bases, with 24 bases spanning the gap. This CDR3 spans 16 amino acids. Germline V gene sequence: CDR1 SNHLY, CDR2 FYNNEI. CDR3 region: CASSDMGGTKMFGAFF. The CDR3 DNA sequence: TGTGCCAGCAGTGATATGGGCGGGACGAAGATGTTCGGAGCTTTCTTT.

This clone was recorded once. The genes are TRBV6-1 and TRBJ2-5; weak D call: TRBD1 (7 bases). Trimming shortened V by 2 bases and J by 9 bases, and 13 bases separated the two germline ends. The germline V gene has CDR1 MNHNS and CDR2 SASEGT. This CDR3 has 13 amino acids. CDR3 residues: CASSEWAGGPQYF. DNA of the CDR3: TGTGCCAGCAGTGAATGGGCAGGGGGGCCCCAGTACTTC.

This clone was seen more than once but under ten times. The gene calls are TRBV19 and TRBJ2-7; 10 bases are a match to TRBD2. V lost 4 bases to trimming and J lost 6 bases; unmatched junction nucleotides: 15. This CDR3 region has 17 residues. From germline, CDR1 is LNHDA and CDR2 SQIVND (reference sequence). CDR3 coding DNA: TGTGCCAGTAGTACCCAAGCTAGCGGGGGCCGGACTGGCGAGCAGTACTTC. This codes for CASSTQASGGRTGEQYF.

The V gene is TRBV9, the J gene TRBJ1-6; perhaps TRBD1 as D (5 bases). With 0 bases removed from V and 5 bases from J, the gap between germline ends came to 6 bases. There are 14 residues in the CDR3. CDR1 and CDR2 from the germline V gene are SGDLS and YYNGEE. The DNA of the CDR3 is TGTGCCAGCAGCGTAGCGGGGGATAATTCACCCCTCCACTTT. Residues: CASSVAGDNSPLHF.

The genes are TRBV9 and TRBJ2-1; TRBD2 aligns across 11 bases. This CDR3 has 16 residues. The trim removed 2 bases at V and 3 bases at J, leaving 4 bases unmatched. In germline, CDR1 is SGDLS, CDR2 YYNGEE. CDR3 amino acids: CASSVASGGFYNEQFF. CDR3 nucleotides: TGTGCCAGCAGCGTCGCTAGCGGGGGGTTCTACAATGAGCAGTTCTTC. The full variable domain, rest sourced from reference TRBV9 and TRBJ2-1, is DSGVTQTPKHLITATGQRVTLRCSPRSGDLSVYWYQQSLDQGLQFLIQYYNGEERAKGNILERFSAQQFPDLHSELNLSSLELGDSALYFCASSVASGGFYNEQFFGPGTRLTVL.

J is TRBJ2-5 and V is TRBV14; 7 positions match TRBD2. Germline assignment: CDR1 SGHDN and CDR2 FVKESK. Trimming cost V 0 bases and J 2 bases; bases outside gene matches: 3. This CDR3 contains 15 residues. The CDR3 DNA reads TGTGCCAGCAGCCAAGAATGGGGGGGACAAGAGACCCAGTACTTC. It is translated as CASSQEWGGQETQYF.

This rearrangement joins TRBV3-1 (or the pseudogene TRBV3-2) to TRBJ1-1, with TRBD1 as a possible D gene (6 bases). Trimming shortened V by 1 base and J by 11 bases, and 14 bases separated the two germline ends. CDR3 length equals 13 residues. The germline V gene encodes CDR1 LGHDT and CDR2 YNNKEL (reference sequence). The CDR3 loop is CASSQVGGGSAFF. In DNA, the CDR3 is TGTGCCAGCAGCCAAGTAGGCGGGGGCTCGGCTTTCTTT.

The rearrangement uses TRBV2 and TRBJ2-7; D perhaps matches TRBD2 (6 bases). V lost 5 bases and J lost 2, with 16 bases in between. Germline CDR1 is SNHLY and CDR2 is FYNNEI. The CDR3 covers 15 residues. CDR3 loop: CASSINPGVPYEQYF. CDR3 DNA: TGTGCCAGCAGTATTAATCCGGGGGTTCCCTACGAGCAGTACTTC.

The chain links TRBV27 to TRBJ1-2, with 8 bases identical to TRBD1. The CDR3 is 18 amino acids. V shed 4 bases, J shed 0 bases, and the junction held 13 bases outside the gene matches. Germline values: CDR1 MNHEY, CDR2 SMNVEV (reference sequence). CDR3 amino acids: CASSSDPRTGLANYGYTF. In nucleotides, the CDR3 is TGTGCCAGCAGTTCAGACCCACGGACAGGGTTAGCTAACTATGGCTACACCTTC.

This chain links TRBV11-2 with TRBJ2-3; 10 nucleotides match TRBD2. In germline, CDR1 is SGHAT, CDR2 FQNNGV. This CDR3 contains 15 residues. J lost 5 bases, V lost 3 bases, and 5 bases had no gene match. CDR3 residues: CASSFQRGGEDTQYF. As DNA, the CDR3 is TGTGCCAGCAGCTTCCAGCGGGGGGGAGAAGATACGCAGTATTTT.

The chain couples TRBV15 to TRBJ2-7; D is possibly TRBD1 (6 bases). The CDR3 is 17 residues long. From germline, CDR1 is LNHNV and CDR2 YYDKDF (reference sequence). Trimming stripped 0 bases from V and 0 bases from J, with 15 bases between. This chain's CDR3 is CATSRDQGTRISYEQYF. In nucleotides, the CDR3 is TGTGCCACCAGCAGAGATCAAGGGACAAGGATCTCCTACGAGCAGTACTTC.

The chain links TRBV10-3 to TRBJ2-7; a possible D gene is TRBD2 (6 bases). The germline CDR1 and CDR2 sequences are ENHRY and SYGVKD. CDR3 length: 19 residues. V gave up 6 bases and J gave up 1 base, with 28 bases separating them. The CDR3 DNA reads TGTGCCATCAGGAGCGGTAAGGGGACTGTTCGAGAAGGGTCCTACGAGCAGTACTTC. Its protein product is CAIRSGKGTVREGSYEQYF.

The V and J genes are TRBV5-4 and TRBJ2-2; 9 bases align to TRBD1. This CDR3 has 15 residues. Germline V gene data show CDR1 as SGHNT and CDR2 as YYREEE (reference sequence). V was pared by 4 bases and J by 0 bases, with 1 base of the junction left unmatched. The CDR3 region has the DNA TGTGCCAGCAGCGGGACAGGGTCGAACACCGGGGAGCTGTTTTTT. Protein sequence: CASSGTGSNTGELFF. The variable domain in full, completed from reference TRBV5-4 and TRBJ2-2, reads ETGVTQSPTHLIKTRGQQVTLRCSSQSGHNTVSWYQQALGQGPQFIFQYYREEENGRGNFPPRFSGLQFPNYSSELNVNALELDDSALYLCASSGTGSNTGELFFGEGSRLTVL.

J is TRBJ1-6 and V is TRBV7-9, with D maybe TRBD1 (6 bases). Deletions cut 3 bases from V and 5 bases from J, with 17 bases between. Germline V CDR1 and CDR2: SEHNR, FQNEAQ (reference sequence). The CDR3 length is 17 residues. CDR3 sequence (DNA): TGTGCCAGCAGCTTTCCCATTACAGGGAAAAATAATTCACCCCTCCACTTT. As protein: CASSFPITGKNNSPLHF.

V and J are TRBV9 and TRBJ2-1; 11 nucleotides align to TRBD2. Germline V lookup: CDR1 SGDLS, CDR2 YYNGEE. V dropped 0 bases and J dropped 6; count of bases not matched to a gene: 8. This CDR3 region has 17 residues. The CDR3 here is CASSVGTLAGGRNEQFF. The CDR3 DNA follows: TGTGCCAGCAGCGTAGGAACTCTAGCGGGGGGTCGCAATGAGCAGTTCTTC.

The chain links TRBV30 to TRBJ1-1; maybe TRBD1 (5 bases). The CDR3 totals 12 residues. V gave up 3 bases and J gave up 11 bases, with 16 bases separating them. The germline V gene encodes CDR1 GTSNPN and CDR2 SVGIG (reference sequence). The CDR3 region has the DNA TGTGCCTGGAGCAAAAGAATGGGGGGTGCTTTCTTT. Translated: CAWSKRMGGAFF.

The J gene is TRBJ2-5, the V gene TRBV6-5, with D perhaps matching TRBD2 (5 bases). The CDR3 is made up of 11 amino acids. Trimming shortened V by 3 bases and J by 10 bases, and 9 bases separated the two germline ends. From germline, CDR1 is MNHEY and CDR2 SVGAGI. CDR3 in DNA: TGTGCCAGCAGTTATATCGGGGACCAGTACTTC. Its protein is CASSYIGDQYF.

This chain joins TRBV2 and TRBJ2-3, with TRBD1 identical over 7 bases. The CDR3 runs 14 residues. The germline gives CDR1 SNHLY, CDR2 FYNNEI. Unmatched junction bases numbered 6, after V lost 7 bases and J lost 2 bases. The CDR3 region has the DNA TGTGCCAGCATTAGGGACAGTTCCACAGATACGCAGTATTTT. Protein: CASIRDSSTDTQYF. Full variable domain (missing parts from reference TRBV2 and TRBJ2-3): EPEVTQTPSHQVTQMGQEVILRCVPISNHLYFYWYRQILGQKVEFLVSFYNNEISEKSEIFDDQFSVERPDGSNFTLKIRSTKLEDSAMYFCASIRDSSTDTQYFGPGTRLTVL.

The chain uses TRBV24-1 and TRBJ2-3, with TRBD2 matching over 10 bases. The CDR3 is 17 residues long. Germline-derived CDR1 and CDR2 are KGHDR and SFDVKD. Trimming took 3 bases from V and 6 from J; bases not matched to a gene: 11. The CDR3 loop reads CATSDASSGGAMDTQYF. For the CDR3, the DNA is TGTGCCACCAGTGATGCCTCCAGCGGGGGGGCAATGGATACGCAGTATTTT.

This clone was counted between two and nine times. This chain connects TRBV4-1 to TRBJ2-1, with 11 bases fitting TRBD2. Looked up from germline, CDR1 is MGHRA and CDR2 is YSYEKL. This CDR3 is built from 18 residues. V dropped 0 bases and J dropped 2; count of bases not matched to a gene: 6. DNA of the CDR3: TGCGCCAGCAGCCAAGACAACCTAGCGGGGGGAACCTACAATGAGCAGTTCTTC. Protein product: CASSQDNLAGGTYNEQFF.

The genes are TRBV19 and TRBJ1-5; the match to TRBD1 covers 9 bases. Germline V gene sequence: CDR1 LNHDA, CDR2 SQIVND (reference sequence). The CDR3 contains 14 residues. V lost 8 bases to trimming and J lost 2 bases; unmatched junction nucleotides: 4. CDR3 in amino acids: CASARDRGNQPQHF. The CDR3 nucleotides are TGTGCCAGTGCTAGGGACAGGGGCAATCAGCCCCAGCATTTT.